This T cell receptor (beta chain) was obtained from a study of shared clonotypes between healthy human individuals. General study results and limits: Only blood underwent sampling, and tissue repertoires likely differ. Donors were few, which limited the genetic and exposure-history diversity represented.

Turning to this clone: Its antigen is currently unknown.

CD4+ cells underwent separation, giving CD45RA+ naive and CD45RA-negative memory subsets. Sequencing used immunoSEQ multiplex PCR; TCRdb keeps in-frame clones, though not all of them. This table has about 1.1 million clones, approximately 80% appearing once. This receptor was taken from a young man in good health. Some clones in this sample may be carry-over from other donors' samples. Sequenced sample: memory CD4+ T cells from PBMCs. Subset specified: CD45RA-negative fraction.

CDR3: CASSATSGGYTGELFF. The CDR3 DNA is TGTGCCAGCAGCGCTACTAGCGGGGGTTACACCGGGGAGCTGTTTTTT. The chain uses TRBV9 and TRBJ2-2; 11 nucleotides align to TRBD2. Unmatched junction bases numbered 4, after V lost 3 bases and J lost 3 bases. Germline V gene lookup returns CDR1 SGDLS and CDR2 YYNGEE. There are 16 residues in the CDR3.